A single sample gave rise to the 14 T cell receptor beta chains below, sequenced in a study of T cell responses to AZD1222 COVID-19 vaccine. Sequenced by immunoSEQ multiplex PCR; TCRdb stores in-frame clones only, minus some. The sample has 110,000 to 150,000 clones, less than 95% seen once; the top ten hold 3.4%. The sequenced sample was peripheral blood, obtained on day 0 of AZD1222 vaccination. All receptors come from an adult in good health.

The genes are TRBV9 and TRBJ2-1; D not resolved. Trimming took off 0 bases at V and 3 bases at J, with 10 bases between the two ends. Germline V gives CDR1 SGDLS, CDR2 YYNGEE. This CDR3 is 15 amino acids long. The CDR3 spells CASSVGLWGYNEQFF. The CDR3 nucleotides are TGTGCCAGCAGCGTAGGGCTGTGGGGCTACAATGAGCAGTTCTTC.

The chain combines TRBV7-3 with TRBJ2-5, with D hard to call. With 6 bases removed from V and 5 bases from J, the gap between germline ends came to 10 bases. CDR3 size: 12 residues. Germline CDR1 is SGHTA and CDR2 is FQGTGA. CDR3 nucleotides: TGTGCCAGCAGTTCGCTGGGGGAGACCCAGTACTTC. Protein: CASSSLGETQYF.

The V gene is TRBV9, the J gene TRBJ1-5; 8 bases align to TRBD1. The CDR3 length is 16 residues. Per germline, CDR1 SGDLS and CDR2 YYNGEE. Germline trimming cut 4 bases from V and 7 bases from J; bases unmatched to any gene: 13. The CDR3 DNA follows: TGTGCCAGCAGCCCTGGACAGGGTTTGCGGGACCAGCCCCAGCATTTT. It is translated as CASSPGQGLRDQPQHF.

V usage is TRBV5-1 and J usage is TRBJ1-1; the D gene is possibly TRBD1 (6 bases). The CDR3 extends over 16 amino acids. Germline lookup yields CDR1 SGHRS and CDR2 YFSETQ. Between the trimmed V and J ends, which lost 0 bases and 3 bases, there was a span of 15 bases. CDR3 coding DNA: TGCGCCAGCAGCTTGGAGGGTACAGGGCGGGACACTGAAGCTTTCTTT. This gives the protein CASSLEGTGRDTEAFF.

The rearrangement uses TRBV18 and TRBJ2-7, with a possible D match to TRBD2 (5 bases). Trimming cost V 3 bases and J 4 bases, with 22 bases left between them. The V gene's germline CDR1 is KGHSH and CDR2 LQKENI. The CDR3 runs 17 residues. The CDR3 region has the DNA TGTGCCAGCTCACCGACCCCGGCTAGGCGGGTGGCATACGAGCAGTACTTC. It codes for CASSPTPARRVAYEQYF.

J is TRBJ1-5 and V is TRBV7-3, with D tentatively TRBD1 (5 bases). The V end was cut by 2 bases, the J end by 6 bases, with 11 bases between. CDR3 length equals 14 residues. Germline CDR1 is SGHTA and CDR2 is FQGTGA. CDR3 nucleotides: TGTGCCAGCAGCTTATTCGGGGGTAGTCAGCCCCAGCATTTT. Translated: CASSLFGGSQPQHF.

The chain is built from TRBV6-6 and TRBJ2-3, with D maybe TRBD2 (7 bases). Trimming took off 8 bases at V and 4 bases at J, with 22 bases between the two ends. The length of the CDR3 is 16 residues. Germline values: CDR1 MNHNY, CDR2 SVGAGI (reference sequence). The CDR3 region has the DNA TGTGCCAGCCTTACCCGACTCAGGGGAGGGTCAGATACGCAGTATTTT. This gives the protein CASLTRLRGGSDTQYF.

The chain links TRBV9 to TRBJ2-5; no clear D. CDR1 and CDR2 (germline): SGDLS, YYNGEE. V was shortened by 4 bases and J by 4 bases, with 14 bases between the two germline ends. The CDR3 runs 14 residues. CDR3 nucleotide sequence: TGTGCCAGCAGCCCCCGGACGGGCGGAGAGACCCAGTACTTC. This sequence encodes CASSPRTGGETQYF.

The V and J genes are TRBV3-1 (or the pseudogene TRBV3-2) and TRBJ2-5, with a weak D call TRBD2 (6 bases). The V end was cut by 0 bases, the J end by 0 bases, with 14 bases between. Germline V lookup: CDR1 LGHDT, CDR2 YNNKEL (reference sequence). This CDR3 has 17 amino acids. The CDR3 coding sequence is TGTGCCAGCAGCCAAGATCGGGGGACTGAGTACCAAGAGACCCAGTACTTC. This encodes CASSQDRGTEYQETQYF.

This clone has more than one count but fewer than ten. Other nucleotide sequences from this sample produce the same CDR3. This chain links TRBV19 with TRBJ1-5; D unresolved. Germline-derived CDR1 and CDR2 are LNHDA and SQIVND (reference sequence). The CDR3 runs 14 residues. V was pared by 2 bases and J by 4 bases, with 9 bases between. The DNA of the CDR3 is TGTGCCAGTAGTATAAGTGGAGAAAATCAGCCCCAGCATTTT. Translated, it gives CASSISGENQPQHF.

The chain employs TRBV6-6 and TRBJ2-7; D remains unclear. The V gene lost 6 bases and the J gene lost 0 bases, with 12 bases spanning the gap. The CDR3 has 14 residues. Germline CDR1 reads MNHNY; CDR2 reads SVGAGI (reference sequence). Here the CDR3 reads CASSSWSASYEQYF. The CDR3 DNA sequence: TGTGCCAGCAGCTCATGGTCGGCCTCCTACGAGCAGTACTTC.

This chain links TRBV4-1 with TRBJ1-6; D might be TRBD1 (6 bases). V lost 1 base and J lost 0, with 19 bases in between. Germline CDR1 MGHRA, CDR2 YSYEKL. The CDR3 is 20 residues long. The CDR3 protein is CASSQGGDILARSYNSPLHF. The CDR3 DNA reads TGCGCCAGCAGCCAAGGGGGGGACATCCTCGCCCGCTCCTATAATTCACCCCTCCACTTT.

J is TRBJ1-5 and V is TRBV10-3, with D perhaps TRBD1 (6 bases). Trimming shortened V by 4 bases and J by 7 bases, and 11 bases separated the two germline ends. CDR3 length: 13 amino acids. Germline V gene lookup returns CDR1 ENHRY and CDR2 SYGVKD. Here the CDR3 reads CAISGGANQPQHF. Written as DNA, the CDR3 is TGTGCCATCAGTGGGGGGGCGAACCAGCCCCAGCATTTT.

The rearrangement links TRBV27 to TRBJ1-1; D gene unclear. The CDR3 is 13 amino acids. V dropped 3 bases and J dropped 1 base, with 6 bases sitting between them. CDR1 is MNHEY and CDR2 is SMNVEV in the germline V gene (reference sequence). CDR3 DNA: TGTGCCAGCAGTTTTACCGGGAACACTGAAGCTTTCTTT. The encoded protein is CASSFTGNTEAFF.